The rows below give T cell receptor beta chains drawn from one sample of a study of blood T cell repertoires in COVID-19. Repertoires were generated with immunoSEQ multiplex PCR, while TCRdb's copy carries only in-frame clones and drops some. The table has around 370,000 clones, 80% to 90% seen once. The sample taken for sequencing was peripheral blood. These receptors originate from a woman in her 50s with COVID-19, enrolled during active disease. Both conserved end residues are part of each CDR3. Each record gives: D gene, clone size, J gene, V gene, CDR3 protein, CDR3 DNA. D genes are given only for firm matches. Clone size appears in some rows only: once, few, many, or a class for an expanded clone.

d_gene: NA
abundance: NA
j_gene: TRBJ2-1
v_gene: TRBV5-4
CDR3aa: CASSWSGALYNEQFF
CDR3nt: TGTGCCAGCAGCTGGAGCGGTGCCCTCTACAATGAGCAGTTCTTC

d_gene: NA
abundance: NA
j_gene: TRBJ2-2
v_gene: TRBV5-1
CDR3aa: CASSLATSPGELFF
CDR3nt: TGCGCCAGCAGCTTGGCAACTAGTCCCGGGGAGCTGTTTTTT

d_gene: NA
abundance: NA
j_gene: TRBJ2-5
v_gene: TRBV6-5
CDR3aa: CASSYSSGKEETQYF
CDR3nt: TGTGCCAGCAGTTACTCGTCCGGAAAGGAGGAGACCCAGTACTTC

d_gene: NA
abundance: NA
j_gene: TRBJ2-1
v_gene: TRBV7-2
CDR3aa: CASRRKTYNEQFF
CDR3nt: TGTGCCAGCAGGCGAAAAACCTACAATGAGCAGTTCTTC

d_gene: NA
abundance: NA
j_gene: TRBJ1-5
v_gene: TRBV2
CDR3aa: CASSNSRDTYNQPQHF
CDR3nt: TGTGCCAGCAGCAATAGCAGGGATACCTACAATCAGCCCCAGCATTTT

d_gene: NA
abundance: NA
j_gene: TRBJ1-5
v_gene: TRBV3-1/TRBV3-2
CDR3aa: CASSQGLNSNQPQHF
CDR3nt: TGTGCCAGCAGCCAAGGACTAAACTCAAATCAGCCCCAGCATTTT

d_gene: TRBD1
abundance: NA
j_gene: TRBJ2-7
v_gene: TRBV27
CDR3aa: CASNSGQGSRYEQYF
CDR3nt: TGTGCCAGCAATTCGGGACAGGGGTCCCGCTACGAGCAGTACTTC

d_gene: TRBD1
abundance: few
j_gene: TRBJ1-5
v_gene: TRBV19
CDR3aa: CASSIGGQISNQPQHF
CDR3nt: TGTGCCAGTAGTATTGGGGGACAGATAAGCAATCAGCCCCAGCATTTT

d_gene: TRBD2
abundance: NA
j_gene: TRBJ2-7
v_gene: TRBV7-9
CDR3aa: CASTLPSGSSYEQYF
CDR3nt: TGTGCCAGCACCCTCCCTAGCGGAAGCTCCTACGAGCAGTACTTC

d_gene: NA
abundance: NA
j_gene: TRBJ2-3
v_gene: TRBV4-1
CDR3aa: CASSQTSSDTQYF
CDR3nt: TGCGCCAGCAGCCAAACTAGTTCAGATACGCAGTATTTT

d_gene: NA
abundance: NA
j_gene: TRBJ2-5
v_gene: TRBV7-3
CDR3aa: CASSPRGGETQYF
CDR3nt: TGTGCCAGCAGCCCAAGGGGAGGAGAGACCCAGTACTTC

d_gene: TRBD2
abundance: NA
j_gene: TRBJ2-1
v_gene: TRBV19
CDR3aa: CASSMGTRIKYNEQFF
CDR3nt: TGTGCCAGTAGTATGGGGACTAGGATTAAATACAATGAGCAGTTCTTC

d_gene: NA
abundance: NA
j_gene: TRBJ1-2
v_gene: TRBV11-2
CDR3aa: CASSRTASGGYTF
CDR3nt: TGTGCCAGCAGCCGGACAGCCAGTGGTGGCTACACCTTC

d_gene: TRBD1
abundance: NA
j_gene: TRBJ2-7
v_gene: TRBV4-1
CDR3aa: CASSHQGAGEQYF
CDR3nt: TGCGCCAGCAGCCACCAGGGGGCGGGGGAGCAGTACTTC

d_gene: TRBD2
abundance: NA
j_gene: TRBJ2-2
v_gene: TRBV5-1
CDR3aa: CASSHPLGLAGNKGELFF
CDR3nt: TGCGCCAGCAGCCACCCTCTTGGACTAGCGGGAAATAAGGGGGAGCTGTTTTTT

d_gene: TRBD1
abundance: NA
j_gene: TRBJ2-7
v_gene: TRBV5-1
CDR3aa: CASSLAPGQGAYEQYF
CDR3nt: TGCGCCAGCAGCTTGGCGCCGGGACAGGGGGCTTACGAGCAGTACTTC

d_gene: TRBD1
abundance: NA
j_gene: TRBJ1-2
v_gene: TRBV19
CDR3aa: CASIFSGQGPINYGYTF
CDR3nt: TGTGCCAGTATCTTTTCGGGACAGGGGCCAATTAACTATGGCTACACCTTC

d_gene: NA
abundance: once
j_gene: TRBJ1-2
v_gene: TRBV29-1
CDR3aa: CSATENYGYTF
CDR3nt: TGCAGCGCGACAGAGAACTATGGCTACACCTTC

d_gene: NA
abundance: few
j_gene: TRBJ2-7
v_gene: TRBV4-3
CDR3aa: CASSRQPLDNRYEQYF
CDR3nt: TGCGCCAGCAGCCGACAACCCTTAGACAACCGCTACGAGCAGTACTTC

d_gene: NA
abundance: NA
j_gene: TRBJ2-2
v_gene: TRBV4-1
CDR3aa: CASSRSQGRDTGELFF
CDR3nt: TGCGCCAGCAGCCGCTCCCAGGGGCGCGACACCGGGGAGCTGTTTTTT

d_gene: NA
abundance: NA
j_gene: TRBJ2-7
v_gene: TRBV4-2
CDR3aa: CASSQDQLGTLFRPYEQYF
CDR3nt: TGTGCCAGCAGCCAAGATCAACTTGGGACACTTTTTAGACCCTACGAGCAGTACTTC

d_gene: TRBD2
abundance: few
j_gene: TRBJ2-1
v_gene: TRBV19
CDR3aa: CASSIAGTSGRKQFF
CDR3nt: TGTGCCAGTAGTATAGCCGGGACTAGCGGGAGAAAGCAGTTCTTC

d_gene: NA
abundance: NA
j_gene: TRBJ2-6
v_gene: TRBV4-1
CDR3aa: CASSQVDRSSGANVLTF
CDR3nt: TGCGCCAGCAGCCAAGTGGACAGATCCTCTGGGGCCAACGTCCTGACTTTC

d_gene: TRBD1
abundance: NA
j_gene: TRBJ1-1
v_gene: TRBV3-1/TRBV3-2
CDR3aa: CASSPRDRGQAFF
CDR3nt: TGTGCCAGCAGCCCCCGGGACAGGGGGCAAGCTTTCTTT

d_gene: TRBD1
abundance: NA
j_gene: TRBJ1-1
v_gene: TRBV19
CDR3aa: CASSQDREATEAFF
CDR3nt: TGTGCCAGTAGTCAGGACAGGGAAGCTACTGAAGCTTTCTTT

d_gene: NA
abundance: NA
j_gene: TRBJ1-1
v_gene: TRBV30
CDR3aa: CAIARGVNTEAFF
CDR3nt: TGTGCCATCGCCCGGGGGGTTAACACTGAAGCTTTCTTT

d_gene: TRBD2
abundance: NA
j_gene: TRBJ2-7
v_gene: TRBV7-2
CDR3aa: CASSRTSGRSEQYF
CDR3nt: TGTGCCAGCAGCAGGACTAGCGGGAGGAGCGAGCAGTACTTC

d_gene: TRBD1
abundance: NA
j_gene: TRBJ1-1
v_gene: TRBV15
CDR3aa: CATQGAGTEAFF
CDR3nt: TGTGCCACCCAGGGGGCAGGCACTGAAGCTTTCTTT

d_gene: NA
abundance: NA
j_gene: TRBJ1-2
v_gene: TRBV20-1
CDR3aa: CSASHVARGYTF
CDR3nt: TGCAGTGCTAGTCACGTCGCCAGAGGCTACACCTTC

d_gene: NA
abundance: NA
j_gene: TRBJ1-3
v_gene: TRBV15
CDR3aa: CATSNRSSGNTIYF
CDR3nt: TGTGCCACCAGCAACCGGAGCTCTGGAAACACCATATATTTT

d_gene: NA
abundance: NA
j_gene: TRBJ1-5
v_gene: TRBV28
CDR3aa: CASSLRGPRNQPQHF
CDR3nt: TGTGCCAGCAGCCTCAGGGGACCCAGAAATCAGCCCCAGCATTTT

d_gene: TRBD2
abundance: NA
j_gene: TRBJ2-7
v_gene: TRBV27
CDR3aa: CASRSPGTRDYEQYF
CDR3nt: TGTGCCAGCAGATCCCCCGGGACTAGAGACTACGAGCAGTACTTC

d_gene: NA
abundance: NA
j_gene: TRBJ1-4
v_gene: TRBV6-6
CDR3aa: CASNGGGEKLFF
CDR3nt: TGTGCCAGCAACGGGGGGGGTGAAAAACTGTTTTTT

d_gene: NA
abundance: NA
j_gene: TRBJ1-2
v_gene: TRBV5-1
CDR3aa: CASSPVGHGANYGYTF
CDR3nt: TGCGCCAGCAGCCCGGTCGGACACGGCGCTAACTATGGCTACACCTTC

d_gene: NA
abundance: NA
j_gene: TRBJ1-6
v_gene: TRBV5-8
CDR3aa: CASSLGAGASSYNSPLHF
CDR3nt: TGTGCCAGCAGCTTGGGGGCAGGGGCCAGCTCCTATAATTCACCCCTCCACTTT

d_gene: TRBD1
abundance: NA
j_gene: TRBJ2-7
v_gene: TRBV11-3
CDR3aa: CASSTRDRHSYEQYF
CDR3nt: TGTGCCAGCAGCACCCGGGACAGGCATTCCTACGAGCAGTACTTC

d_gene: TRBD1
abundance: NA
j_gene: TRBJ2-7
v_gene: TRBV18
CDR3aa: CASSPPSRTGRLQYF
CDR3nt: TGTGCCAGCTCACCACCGTCCAGGACAGGTCGTTTGCAGTACTTC

d_gene: TRBD1
abundance: NA
j_gene: TRBJ2-7
v_gene: TRBV29-1
CDR3aa: CSVEEENGQGVETYEQYF
CDR3nt: TGCAGCGTTGAAGAAGAGAATGGACAGGGGGTAGAGACCTACGAGCAGTACTTC

d_gene: NA
abundance: NA
j_gene: TRBJ2-7
v_gene: TRBV5-6
CDR3aa: CASSSVAGLAYEQYF
CDR3nt: TGTGCCAGCAGCTCCGTGGCGGGACTCGCCTACGAGCAGTACTTC

d_gene: NA
abundance: NA
j_gene: TRBJ2-1
v_gene: TRBV6-5
CDR3aa: CASSLTGMSYNEQFF
CDR3nt: TGTGCCAGCAGTCTCACCGGTATGTCCTACAATGAGCAGTTCTTC

d_gene: NA
abundance: NA
j_gene: TRBJ1-3
v_gene: TRBV21-1
CDR3aa: CATREGHTIYF
CDR3nt: TGTGCGACCCGGGAGGGACACACCATATATTTT

d_gene: TRBD2
abundance: once
j_gene: TRBJ2-1
v_gene: TRBV19
CDR3aa: CASSRGLAGAAQFF
CDR3nt: TGTGCCAGTAGTCGAGGACTAGCGGGAGCAGCCCAGTTCTTC

d_gene: NA
abundance: NA
j_gene: TRBJ2-1
v_gene: TRBV6-1
CDR3aa: CASSELGTPYNEQFF
CDR3nt: TGTGCCAGCAGTGAACTAGGAACCCCGTACAATGAGCAGTTCTTC

d_gene: NA
abundance: NA
j_gene: TRBJ2-5
v_gene: TRBV7-2
CDR3aa: CASSLVRQAQETQYF
CDR3nt: TGTGCCAGCAGCTTAGTCCGGCAGGCACAAGAGACCCAGTACTTC

d_gene: NA
abundance: once
j_gene: TRBJ1-2
v_gene: TRBV15
CDR3aa: CATSRAGANTNYGYTF
CDR3nt: TGTGCCACCAGCAGAGCAGGGGCTAATACTAACTATGGCTACACCTTC

d_gene: NA
abundance: NA
j_gene: TRBJ2-7
v_gene: TRBV5-6
CDR3aa: CASSNPPTTYEQYF
CDR3nt: TGTGCCAGCAGCAACCCCCCGACAACCTACGAGCAGTACTTC

d_gene: TRBD1
abundance: few
j_gene: TRBJ1-1
v_gene: TRBV19
CDR3aa: CASSTRDRGQLAFF
CDR3nt: TGTGCCAGTAGTACCCGGGACAGGGGGCAACTAGCTTTCTTT

d_gene: TRBD2
abundance: once
j_gene: TRBJ2-7
v_gene: TRBV7-9
CDR3aa: CASSFRDYSYEQYF
CDR3nt: TGTGCCAGCAGCTTTCGGGACTACTCCTACGAGCAGTACTTC

d_gene: NA
abundance: NA
j_gene: TRBJ1-2
v_gene: TRBV6-2/TRBV6-3
CDR3aa: CASSYTEIPRANYGYTF
CDR3nt: TGTGCCAGCAGTTACACGGAAATCCCCAGGGCCAACTATGGCTACACCTTC

d_gene: TRBD1
abundance: NA
j_gene: TRBJ1-4
v_gene: TRBV19
CDR3aa: CASMRGITGGEKLFF
CDR3nt: TGTGCCAGTATGCGGGGGATTACAGGGGGTGAAAAACTGTTTTTT

d_gene: TRBD2
abundance: NA
j_gene: TRBJ2-2
v_gene: TRBV5-4
CDR3aa: CASSLAGTSDTGELFF
CDR3nt: TGTGCCAGCAGCTTGGCGGGGACTAGCGACACCGGGGAGCTGTTTTTT

d_gene: TRBD1
abundance: NA
j_gene: TRBJ2-5
v_gene: TRBV10-3
CDR3aa: CAISFGQGQETQYF
CDR3nt: TGTGCCATCAGCTTCGGACAGGGTCAAGAGACCCAGTACTTC

d_gene: NA
abundance: NA
j_gene: TRBJ1-5
v_gene: TRBV6-5
CDR3aa: CASSYLRGFNNQPQHF
CDR3nt: TGTGCCAGCAGTTACCTCCGGGGTTTTAACAATCAGCCCCAGCATTTT

d_gene: TRBD1
abundance: NA
j_gene: TRBJ1-2
v_gene: TRBV4-1
CDR3aa: CASSQDGTGSYGYTF
CDR3nt: TGCGCCAGCAGCCAAGATGGGACAGGGTCCTATGGCTACACCTTC

d_gene: TRBD2
abundance: NA
j_gene: TRBJ2-1
v_gene: TRBV19
CDR3aa: CASGVLEVAGWGEQFF
CDR3nt: TGTGCCAGTGGAGTTTTGGAGGTAGCGGGATGGGGTGAGCAGTTCTTC